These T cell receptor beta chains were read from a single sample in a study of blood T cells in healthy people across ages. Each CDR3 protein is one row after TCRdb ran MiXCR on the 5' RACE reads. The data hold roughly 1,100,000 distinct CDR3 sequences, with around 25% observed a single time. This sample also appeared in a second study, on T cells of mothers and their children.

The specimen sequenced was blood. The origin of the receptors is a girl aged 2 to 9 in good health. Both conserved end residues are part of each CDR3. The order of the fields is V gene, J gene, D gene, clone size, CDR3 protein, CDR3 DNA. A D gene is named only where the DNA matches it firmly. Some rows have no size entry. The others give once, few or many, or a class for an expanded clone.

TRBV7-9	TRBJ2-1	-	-	CASSTLEDEQFF	TGTGCCAGCAGCACCCTGGAGGATGAGCAGTTCTTC
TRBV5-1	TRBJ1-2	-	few	CASSPGPSDYGYTF	TGCGCCAGCAGTCCGGGGCCCTCCGACTATGGCTACACCTTC
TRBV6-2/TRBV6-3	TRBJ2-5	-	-	CATMARVKTQYF	TGTGCCACCATGGCCCGAGTGAAGACCCAGTACTTC
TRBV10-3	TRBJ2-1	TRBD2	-	CAISEAGGQGEQFF	TGTGCCATCAGTGAAGCGGGGGGGCAAGGTGAGCAGTTCTTC
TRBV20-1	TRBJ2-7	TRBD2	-	CSQGGTSGPYEQYF	TGCAGCCAAGGGGGGACTAGCGGTCCCTACGAGCAGTACTTC
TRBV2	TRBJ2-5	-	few	CASTEVQATQETQYF	TGTGCCAGCACTGAGGTACAGGCGACTCAAGAGACCCAGTACTTC
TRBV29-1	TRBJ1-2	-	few	CSVKDVPSDANYGYTF	TGCAGCGTTAAAGATGTCCCCAGCGACGCTAACTATGGCTACACCTTC
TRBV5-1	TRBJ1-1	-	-	CASSYEGVTSAEAFF	TGCGCCAGCAGCTATGAGGGAGTGACAAGTGCTGAAGCTTTCTTT
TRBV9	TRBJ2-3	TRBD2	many	CASSVALAGGREDTQYF	TGTGCCAGCAGCGTAGCGCTAGCGGGGGGGAGAGAGGATACGCAGTATTTT
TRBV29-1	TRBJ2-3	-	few	CSARTVTDTQYF	TGCAGCGCCAGGACAGTCACAGATACGCAGTATTTT
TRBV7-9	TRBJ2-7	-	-	CASSPRTGRDYEQYF	TGTGCCAGCAGCCCCCGGACAGGGAGGGACTACGAGCAGTACTTC